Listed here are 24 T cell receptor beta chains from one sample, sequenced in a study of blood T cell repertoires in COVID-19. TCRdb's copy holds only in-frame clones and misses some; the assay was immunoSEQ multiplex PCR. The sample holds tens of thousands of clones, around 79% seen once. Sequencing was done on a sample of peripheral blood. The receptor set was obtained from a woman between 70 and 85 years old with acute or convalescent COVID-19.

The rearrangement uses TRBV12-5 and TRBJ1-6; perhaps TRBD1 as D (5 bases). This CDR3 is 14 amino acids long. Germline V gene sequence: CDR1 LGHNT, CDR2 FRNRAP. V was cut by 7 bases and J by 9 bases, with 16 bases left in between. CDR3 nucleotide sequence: TGTGCTAGTGCCGACAGAGCGGAGGGTTCACCCCTCCACTTT. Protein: CASADRAEGSPLHF.

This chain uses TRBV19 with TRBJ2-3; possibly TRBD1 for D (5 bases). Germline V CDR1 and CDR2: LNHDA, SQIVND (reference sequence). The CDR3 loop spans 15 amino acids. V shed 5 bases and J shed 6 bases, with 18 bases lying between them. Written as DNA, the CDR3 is TGTGCCAGTAGTCGAAACTCATTAGGGGTGGATACGCAGTATTTT. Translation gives CASSRNSLGVDTQYF.

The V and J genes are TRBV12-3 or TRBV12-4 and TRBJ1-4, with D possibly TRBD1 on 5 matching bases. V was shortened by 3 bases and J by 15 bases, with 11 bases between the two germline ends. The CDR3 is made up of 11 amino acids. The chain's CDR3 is CASSLGGSVFF. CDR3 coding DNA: TGTGCCAGCAGTTTGGGGGGGTCGGTGTTTTTT.

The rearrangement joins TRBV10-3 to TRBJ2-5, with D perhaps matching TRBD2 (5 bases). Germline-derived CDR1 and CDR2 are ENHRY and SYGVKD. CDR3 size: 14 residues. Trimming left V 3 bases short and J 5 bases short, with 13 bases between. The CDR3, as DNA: TGTGCCATCAGTGACCCCAGCCCGGGGGAGACCCAGTACTTC. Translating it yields CAISDPSPGETQYF.

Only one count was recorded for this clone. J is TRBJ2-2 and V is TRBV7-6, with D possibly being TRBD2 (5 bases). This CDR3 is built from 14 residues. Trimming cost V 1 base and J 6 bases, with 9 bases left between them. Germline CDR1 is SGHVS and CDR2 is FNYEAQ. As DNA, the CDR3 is TGTGCCAGCAGCTTAGGGGGAGAACCCGGGGAGCTGTTTTTT. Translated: CASSLGGEPGELFF.

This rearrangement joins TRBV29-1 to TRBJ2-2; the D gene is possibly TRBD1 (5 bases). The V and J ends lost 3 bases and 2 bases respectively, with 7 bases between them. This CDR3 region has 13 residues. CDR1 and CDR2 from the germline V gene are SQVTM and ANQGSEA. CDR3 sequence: CSVEDTNTGELFF. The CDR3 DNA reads TGCAGCGTTGAGGACACCAACACCGGGGAGCTGTTTTTT.

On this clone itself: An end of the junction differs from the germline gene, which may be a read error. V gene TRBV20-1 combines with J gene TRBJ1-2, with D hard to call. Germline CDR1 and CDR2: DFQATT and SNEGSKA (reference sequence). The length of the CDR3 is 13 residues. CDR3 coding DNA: TGCAGTGCTAGTGAGGCGGATAACTATGGCTACATCTTC. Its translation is CSASEADNYGYIF.

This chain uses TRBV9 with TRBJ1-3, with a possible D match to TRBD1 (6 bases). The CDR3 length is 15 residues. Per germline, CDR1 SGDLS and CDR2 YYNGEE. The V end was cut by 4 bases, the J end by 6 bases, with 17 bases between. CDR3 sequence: CASSKSTGWINTIYF. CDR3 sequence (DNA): TGTGCCAGCAGCAAATCTACAGGGTGGATAAACACCATATATTTT. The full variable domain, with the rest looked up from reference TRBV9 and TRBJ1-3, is DSGVTQTPKHLITATGQRVTLRCSPRSGDLSVYWYQQSLDQGLQFLIQYYNGEERAKGNILERFSAQQFPDLHSELNLSSLELGDSALYFCASSKSTGWINTIYFGEGSWLTVV.

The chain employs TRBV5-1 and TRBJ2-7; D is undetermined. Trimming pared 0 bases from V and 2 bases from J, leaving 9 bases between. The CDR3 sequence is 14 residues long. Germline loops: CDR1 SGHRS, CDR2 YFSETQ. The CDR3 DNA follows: TGCGCCAGCAGCTTGGACTCCCGAACCTACGAGCAGTACTTC. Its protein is CASSLDSRTYEQYF.

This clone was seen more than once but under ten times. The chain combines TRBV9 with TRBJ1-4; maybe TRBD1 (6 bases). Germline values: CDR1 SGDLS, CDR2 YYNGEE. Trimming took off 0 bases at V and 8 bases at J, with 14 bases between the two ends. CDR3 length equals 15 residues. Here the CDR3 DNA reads TGTGCCAGCAGCGTAGTTGCAGGGGAAGGCGAAAAACTGTTTTTT. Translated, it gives CASSVVAGEGEKLFF.

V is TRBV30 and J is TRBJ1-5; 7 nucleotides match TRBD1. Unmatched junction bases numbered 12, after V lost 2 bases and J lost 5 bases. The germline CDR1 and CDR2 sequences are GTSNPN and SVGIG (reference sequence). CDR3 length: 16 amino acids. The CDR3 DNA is TGTGCCTGGAGTCCTAAGACAGGGATGACACATCAGCCCCAGCATTTT. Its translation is CAWSPKTGMTHQPQHF.

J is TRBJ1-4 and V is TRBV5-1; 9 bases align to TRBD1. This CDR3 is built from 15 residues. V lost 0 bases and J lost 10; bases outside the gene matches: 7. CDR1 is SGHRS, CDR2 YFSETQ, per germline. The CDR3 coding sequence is TGCGCCAGCAGCTTGGGGGACAGGGCACTAGGAAAACTGTTTTTT. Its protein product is CASSLGDRALGKLFF.

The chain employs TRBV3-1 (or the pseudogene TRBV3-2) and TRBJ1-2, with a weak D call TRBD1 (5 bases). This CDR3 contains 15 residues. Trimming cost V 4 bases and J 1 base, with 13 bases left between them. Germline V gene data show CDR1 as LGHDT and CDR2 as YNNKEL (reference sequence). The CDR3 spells CASSPATGGNYGYTF. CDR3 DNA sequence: TGTGCCAGCAGCCCGGCTACGGGGGGTAACTATGGCTACACCTTC.

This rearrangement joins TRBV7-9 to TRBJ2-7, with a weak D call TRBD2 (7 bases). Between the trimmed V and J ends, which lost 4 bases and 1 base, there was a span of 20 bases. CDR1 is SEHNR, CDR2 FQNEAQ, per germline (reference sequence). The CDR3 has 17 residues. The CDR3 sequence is CASSSAGPGHRSYEQYV. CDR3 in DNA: TGTGCCAGCAGCTCAGCGGGACCGGGACACCGGTCCTACGAGCAGTACGTC.

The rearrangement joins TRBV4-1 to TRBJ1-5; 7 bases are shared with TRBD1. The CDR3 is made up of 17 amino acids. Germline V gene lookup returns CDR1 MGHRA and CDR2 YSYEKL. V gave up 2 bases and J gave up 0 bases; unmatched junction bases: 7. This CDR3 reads CASSQHRGPYSNQPQHF. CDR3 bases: TGCGCCAGCAGCCAACACAGGGGCCCTTATAGCAATCAGCCCCAGCATTTT.

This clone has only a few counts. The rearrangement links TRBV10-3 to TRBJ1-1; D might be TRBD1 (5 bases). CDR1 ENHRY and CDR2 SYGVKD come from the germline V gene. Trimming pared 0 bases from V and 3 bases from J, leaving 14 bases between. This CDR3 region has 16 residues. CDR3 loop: CAISESIADRHTEAFF. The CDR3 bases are TGTGCCATCAGTGAGTCGATTGCCGACAGACACACTGAAGCTTTCTTT.

The CDR3 protein is CASSLGGGNNEQFF. CDR3 coding DNA: TGTGCCAGCAGCCTAGGCGGGGGAAACAATGAGCAGTTCTTC. This chain connects TRBV3-1 (or the pseudogene TRBV3-2) to TRBJ2-1; TRBD2 matches 7 bases. The CDR3 has 14 residues. V lost 4 bases and J lost 5; bases outside the gene matches: 5. Germline loops: CDR1 LGHDT, CDR2 YNNKEL (reference sequence).

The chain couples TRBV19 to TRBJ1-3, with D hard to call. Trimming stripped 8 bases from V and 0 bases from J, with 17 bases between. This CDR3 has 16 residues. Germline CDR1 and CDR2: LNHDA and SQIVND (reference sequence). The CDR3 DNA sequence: TGTGCCAGTTTCGACATTCGAGGGAGCTCTGGAAACACCATATATTTT. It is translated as CASFDIRGSSGNTIYF.

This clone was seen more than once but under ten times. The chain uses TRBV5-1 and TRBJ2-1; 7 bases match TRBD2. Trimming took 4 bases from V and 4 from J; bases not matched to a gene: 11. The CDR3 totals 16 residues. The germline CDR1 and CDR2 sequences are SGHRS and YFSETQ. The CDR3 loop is CASSPLAGDKYNEQFF. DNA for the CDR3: TGCGCCAGCAGCCCATTGGCGGGGGATAAGTACAATGAGCAGTTCTTC.

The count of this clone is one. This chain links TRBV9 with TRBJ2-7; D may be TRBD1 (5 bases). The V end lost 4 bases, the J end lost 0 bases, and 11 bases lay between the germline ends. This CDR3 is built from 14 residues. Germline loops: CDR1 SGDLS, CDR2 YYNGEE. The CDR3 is CASSLDSFSYEQYF. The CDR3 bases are TGTGCCAGCAGCCTAGACAGTTTCTCCTACGAGCAGTACTTC.

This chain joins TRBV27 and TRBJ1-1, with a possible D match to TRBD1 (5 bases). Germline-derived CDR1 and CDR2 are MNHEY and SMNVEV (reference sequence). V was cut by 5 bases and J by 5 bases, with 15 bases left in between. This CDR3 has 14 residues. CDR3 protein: CASSEGRGETEAFF. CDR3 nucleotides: TGTGCCAGCAGTGAGGGACGGGGGGAAACTGAAGCTTTCTTT.

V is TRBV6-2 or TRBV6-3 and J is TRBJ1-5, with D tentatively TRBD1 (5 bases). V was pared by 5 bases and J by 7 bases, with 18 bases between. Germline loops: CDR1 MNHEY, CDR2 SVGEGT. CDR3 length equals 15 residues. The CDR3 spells CASSPRRDFSQPQHF. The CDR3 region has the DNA TGTGCCAGCAGTCCCAGAAGGGACTTTAGCCAGCCCCAGCATTTT.

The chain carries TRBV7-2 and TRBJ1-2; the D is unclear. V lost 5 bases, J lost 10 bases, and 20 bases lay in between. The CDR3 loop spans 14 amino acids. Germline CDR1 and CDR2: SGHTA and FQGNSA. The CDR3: CASSPYGVAGDYTF. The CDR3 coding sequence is TGTGCCAGCAGCCCGTACGGGGTAGCCGGGGACTACACCTTC.

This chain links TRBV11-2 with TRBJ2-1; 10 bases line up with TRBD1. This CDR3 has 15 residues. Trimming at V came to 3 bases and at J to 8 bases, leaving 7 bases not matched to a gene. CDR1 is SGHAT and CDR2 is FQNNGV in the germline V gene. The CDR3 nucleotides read TGTGCCAGCAGCTTCGGGACAGGGGACATGGATGAGCAGTTCTTC. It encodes CASSFGTGDMDEQFF.